These 28 T cell receptor beta chains were all obtained from the same sample, sequenced in a study of control samples from healthy donors and cancer patients (dated by TCRdb to the early 2020s). Libraries were prepared through the immunoSEQ multiplex PCR assay. TCRdb obtained this table from immuneACCESS and retained in-frame rearrangements with V and J assigned. These tables miss some clones; where compared with another copy, unresolved V genes account for less than half of the shortfall, and the remainder is unexplained. Across this sample there are approximately 150,000 clones, with approximately 92% seen only once. The ten largest clones add up to about 2% of the sample. The sequenced material came from blood. These receptors were obtained from a woman aged 40 to 50 in good health.

This sequence joins TRBV5-6 and TRBJ1-1; D remains unclear. The CDR3 contains 14 residues. Trimming cost V 1 base and J 0 bases, with 7 bases left between them. Looked up from germline, CDR1 is SGHDT and CDR2 is YYEEEE. The CDR3 DNA reads as TGTGCCAGCAGCTTGCCGGGGATGAACACTGAAGCTTTCTTT. This translates into CASSLPGMNTEAFF. Variable domain in full (rest from reference TRBV5-6 and TRBJ1-1): DAGVTQSPTHLIKTRGQQVTLRCSPKSGHDTVSWYQQALGQGPQFIFQYYEEEERQRGNFPDRFSGHQFPNYSSELNVNALLLGDSALYLCASSLPGMNTEAFFGQGTRLTVV.

The V gene is TRBV5-1, the J gene TRBJ2-2, with 12 nucleotides matching TRBD2. The germline V gene has CDR1 SGHRS and CDR2 YFSETQ. After removal of 3 bases from V and 5 bases from J, the junction contained 8 bases not matched to a gene. The CDR3 is 17 residues long. CDR3 nucleotides: TGCGCCAGCAGCTCCTCTAGCGGGGGGGCAAATACCGGGGAGCTGTTTTTT. This translates into CASSSSSGGANTGELFF.

The chain has TRBV21-1 and TRBJ1-1. TRBV21-1 is marked as a pseudogene. The CDR3 runs to 16 residues. DNA for the CDR3: TGTGCCAGCAGCAAAAAGGAGGGGAGAGGCACAGGAGAAGCTTTCTTT. Its translation is CASSKKEGRGTGEAFF.

Comments on this clone: Compared with germline, one end of the junction differs, possibly owing to a read error. The chain couples TRBV3-1 (or the pseudogene TRBV3-2) to TRBJ2-7, with D perhaps TRBD1 or TRBD2 (5 bases each). The length of the CDR3 is 13 residues. CDR1 LGHDT and CDR2 YNNKEL come from the germline V gene (reference sequence). The CDR3 bases are TGTGCCAGCAGCCAAGAGATGGGGCGAGGGCCGGACTTC. This gives the protein CASSQEMGRGPDF.

The chain is built from TRBV19 and TRBJ2-5, with D possibly TRBD2 on 6 matching bases. V lost 9 bases and J 4 bases, leaving 9 bases between the germline ends. In germline, CDR1 is LNHDA, CDR2 SQIVND (reference sequence). CDR3 size: 11 residues. The CDR3 loop is CASGGVETQYF. CDR3 DNA sequence: TGTGCCAGCGGAGGGGTAGAGACCCAGTACTTC.

This clone appeared a few times. The gene calls are TRBV5-1 and TRBJ2-7; TRBD2 is a possible D gene (5 bases). The CDR3 length is 15 residues. Trimming took 0 bases from V and 4 from J, leaving 14 bases between them. Per germline, CDR1 SGHRS and CDR2 YFSETQ. CDR3 in amino acids: CASSLGTDSTYEQYF. As DNA, the CDR3 is TGCGCCAGCAGCTTGGGCACGGACTCCACTTACGAGCAGTACTTC.

The CDR3 bases are TGCGCCAGCAGCTTGCCGCGGGACAGGGGGAACACTGAAGCTTTCTTT. It encodes CASSLPRDRGNTEAFF. This chain connects TRBV5-1 to TRBJ1-1, with 10 bases aligning to TRBD1. V shed 1 base, J shed 1 base, and the junction held 4 bases outside the gene matches. Germline CDR1 and CDR2: SGHRS and YFSETQ. The length of the CDR3 is 16 residues.

V and J are TRBV6-1 and TRBJ1-4; TRBD1 matches 7 bases. With 1 base clipped from V and 8 bases from J, the junction kept 4 bases outside the gene matches. The CDR3 spans 14 residues. Germline values: CDR1 MNHNS, CDR2 SASEGT. Written as DNA, the CDR3 is TGTGCCAGCAGTGAAGTCGGGACAGTGGAAAAACTGTTTTTT. Protein product: CASSEVGTVEKLFF.

A single count supports this clone. The chain recombines TRBV4-2 with TRBJ2-1; D call uncertain. The V and J ends lost 0 bases and 9 bases respectively, with 12 bases between them. The CDR3 has 14 residues. Per the germline V gene, CDR1 is LGHNA and CDR2 is YNFKEQ. CDR3 amino acids: CASSQDLGRAEQFF. CDR3 sequence (DNA): TGTGCCAGCAGCCAAGATTTGGGTCGGGCTGAGCAGTTCTTC.

The genes are TRBV5-1 and TRBJ1-2; weak D call: TRBD1 (5 bases). Germline-derived CDR1 and CDR2 are SGHRS and YFSETQ. This CDR3 has 16 residues. Trimming took 0 bases from V and 1 from J, leaving 13 bases between them. CDR3 DNA: TGCGCCAGCAGCTTGGGTTGGGGGAGCCTTAACTATGGCTACACCTTC. It yields the protein CASSLGWGSLNYGYTF.

The genes are TRBV6-5 and TRBJ1-2, with 11 bases aligning to TRBD1. Germline lookup yields CDR1 MNHEY and CDR2 SVGAGI. The CDR3 is 14 amino acids. V gave up 6 bases and J gave up 9 bases; unmatched junction bases: 9. The CDR3 spells CASRREDRGLSYTF. The CDR3 nucleotides are TGTGCCAGCAGGAGAGAGGACAGGGGGCTGAGCTACACCTTC.

The chain joins TRBV5-1 to TRBJ1-2; 10 bases align to TRBD1. In germline, CDR1 is SGHRS, CDR2 YFSETQ. Germline trimming cut 3 bases from V and 5 bases from J; bases unmatched to any gene: 4. The CDR3 is made up of 14 amino acids. CDR3 amino acids: CASSSDRGIYGYTF. As DNA, the CDR3 is TGCGCCAGCAGCTCGGACAGGGGGATTTATGGCTACACCTTC.

The V and J genes are TRBV20-1 and TRBJ2-7, with D unresolved. There are 13 residues in the CDR3. V was pared by 3 bases and J by 2 bases, with 11 bases between. Germline CDR1 is DFQATT and CDR2 is SNEGSKA (reference sequence). The CDR3 protein is CSASSTATYEQYF. The CDR3 nucleotides are TGCAGTGCTAGTTCTACCGCCACCTACGAGCAGTACTTC.

In its sample, this clone was seen once. Relative to the germline gene, one junction end is altered; a read error may explain this. This rearrangement joins TRBV6-5 to TRBJ1-6; D is unclear. The CDR3 runs to 12 residues. Germline lookup yields CDR1 MNHEY and CDR2 SVGAGI. CDR3 in amino acids: CASSYTHSPLHF. CDR3 DNA: TGTGCCAGCAGTTACACCCATTCGCCCCTCCACTTT.

This clone has just one count. This chain connects TRBV9 to TRBJ1-2; no reliable D call. The CDR3 sequence is 16 residues long. Deletions cut 0 bases from V and 0 bases from J, with 12 bases between. The germline V gene has CDR1 SGDLS and CDR2 YYNGEE. In DNA, the CDR3 is TGTGCCAGCAGCGTAGAGTGGTCAGCAGCTAACTATGGCTACACCTTC. Translating it yields CASSVEWSAANYGYTF.

The CDR3 nucleotides are TGTGCCAGTACCCAGGGGGGTCGGAACACTGAAGCTTTCTTT. Encoded protein: CASTQGGRNTEAFF. This sequence joins TRBV19 and TRBJ1-1; 7 nucleotides agree with TRBD1. Losses at the gene ends were 7 bases for V and 1 base for J; bases not matched to a gene: 6. Looked up from germline, CDR1 is LNHDA and CDR2 is SQIVND (reference sequence). The CDR3 is made up of 14 amino acids.

The chain is built from TRBV10-3 and TRBJ2-5, with 8 bases matching TRBD1. The CDR3 sequence is 14 residues long. Looked up from germline, CDR1 is ENHRY and CDR2 is SYGVKD. Losses at the gene ends were 6 bases for V and 2 bases for J; bases not matched to a gene: 5. CDR3 coding DNA: TGTGCCATCAGCGGACAGGGAAGGCAAGAGACCCAGTACTTC. Residues: CAISGQGRQETQYF.

The V gene is TRBV5-1, the J gene TRBJ2-2; 8 nucleotides agree with TRBD2. The CDR3 consists of 14 residues. V lost 2 bases to trimming and J lost 6 bases; unmatched junction nucleotides: 3. Germline V gene lookup returns CDR1 SGHRS and CDR2 YFSETQ. CDR3 DNA sequence: TGCGCCAGCAGCTTAGGAGCGGGGGCCGGGGAGCTGTTTTTT. Encoded protein: CASSLGAGAGELFF.

The rearrangement links TRBV18 to TRBJ2-6, with 10 bases matching TRBD2. V lost 3 bases and J lost 3; bases outside the gene matches: 14. This CDR3 is built from 20 residues. The germline V gene has CDR1 KGHSH and CDR2 LQKENI. The CDR3 here is CASSPAVTSGVSLGANVLTF. In nucleotides, the CDR3 is TGTGCCAGCTCACCCGCGGTTACTAGCGGGGTGTCCCTTGGGGCCAACGTCCTGACTTTC. The whole variable domain, remainder taken from reference TRBV18 and TRBJ2-6, is NAGVMQNPRHLVRRRGQEARLRCSPMKGHSHVYWYRQLPEEGLKFMVYLQKENIIDESGMPKERFSAEFPKEGPSILRIQQVVRGDSAAYFCASSPAVTSGVSLGANVLTFGAGSRLTVL.

For the CDR3, the DNA is TGCGCCAGCAGCTTGGATGCAGGTCGGGGAAACACCATATATTTT. This translates into CASSLDAGRGNTIYF. V and J are TRBV5-1 and TRBJ1-3; no clear D. Germline lookup yields CDR1 SGHRS and CDR2 YFSETQ. This CDR3 comprises 15 residues. Trimming left V 0 bases short and J 4 bases short, with 11 bases between. Full variable domain (outside the CDR3, taken from reference TRBV5-1 and TRBJ1-3): KAGVTQTPRYLIKTRGQQVTLSCSPISGHRSVSWYQQTPGQGLQFLFEYFSETQRNKGNFPGRFSGRQFSNSRSEMNVSTLELGDSALYLCASSLDAGRGNTIYFGEGSWLTVV.

The chain recombines TRBV4-1 with TRBJ2-7; D perhaps matches TRBD2 (7 bases). The germline V gene has CDR1 MGHRA and CDR2 YSYEKL. V was trimmed by 4 bases and J by 3 bases, leaving 13 bases between them. CDR3 length: 14 amino acids. CDR3 loop: CASSLEGGLYEQYF. Written as DNA, the CDR3 is TGCGCCAGCAGCCTAGAGGGGGGGCTCTACGAGCAGTACTTC.

The gene calls are TRBV5-1 and TRBJ2-7, with no clear D. The CDR3 runs to 14 residues. Germline CDR1 is SGHRS and CDR2 is YFSETQ. V was pared by 1 base and J by 0 bases, with 8 bases between. Here the CDR3 reads CASSLTDFSYEQYF. The CDR3 DNA follows: TGCGCCAGCAGCTTGACAGATTTCTCCTACGAGCAGTACTTC.

The chain is built from TRBV5-1 and TRBJ1-1; D is perhaps TRBD1 (6 bases). This CDR3 region has 13 residues. Germline values: CDR1 SGHRS, CDR2 YFSETQ. Trimming took off 6 bases at V and 0 bases at J, with 9 bases between the two ends. The CDR3 coding sequence is TGCGCCAGCACGGACAGCTTGAACACTGAAGCTTTCTTT. Its protein is CASTDSLNTEAFF.

The genes are TRBV5-1 and TRBJ2-7, with TRBD1 identical over 7 bases. Per germline, CDR1 SGHRS and CDR2 YFSETQ. The CDR3 has 14 amino acids. Trimming at V came to 3 bases and at J to 1 base, leaving 4 bases not matched to a gene. CDR3 region: CASSSQGRSYEQYF. As DNA, the CDR3 is TGCGCCAGCAGCTCACAGGGGCGTTCCTACGAGCAGTACTTC.

V is TRBV6-2 or TRBV6-3 and J is TRBJ1-5, with 9 nucleotides matching TRBD1. CDR3 length: 18 amino acids. Losses at the gene ends were 6 bases for V and 2 bases for J; bases not matched to a gene: 14. Germline V CDR1 and CDR2: MNHEY, SVGEGT. DNA of the CDR3: TGTGCCAGCAGCCCGGGACAGGGAAGGACCCTTGGCAATCAGCCCCAGCATTTT. Translation: CASSPGQGRTLGNQPQHF.

This chain links TRBV28 with TRBJ1-5; D is undetermined. Germline lookup yields CDR1 MDHEN and CDR2 SYDVKM. CDR3 length equals 16 residues. Trimming took 2 bases from V and 2 from J, leaving 13 bases between them. Here the CDR3 DNA reads TGTGCCAGCAGTTTAGTGGCAGGCGGTGGCAATCAGCCCCAGCATTTT. This translates into CASSLVAGGGNQPQHF.

V and J are TRBV5-4 and TRBJ1-6, with D uncertain. Germline CDR1 and CDR2: SGHNT and YYREEE (reference sequence). The CDR3 length is 15 residues. V lost 4 bases, J lost 5 bases, and 13 bases lay in between. The CDR3 bases are TGTGCCAGCAGCCCAGGACCGCCGGATAATTCACCCCTCCACTTT. It specifies CASSPGPPDNSPLHF.

J is TRBJ2-3 and V is TRBV6-1; no clear D gene. The germline V gene has CDR1 MNHNS and CDR2 SASEGT. The CDR3 has 15 residues. V was trimmed by 1 base and J by 0 bases, leaving 8 bases between them. CDR3 DNA: TGTGCCAGCAGTGAAGGGTTTTCTAGCACAGATACGCAGTATTTT. Translated, it gives CASSEGFSSTDTQYF.